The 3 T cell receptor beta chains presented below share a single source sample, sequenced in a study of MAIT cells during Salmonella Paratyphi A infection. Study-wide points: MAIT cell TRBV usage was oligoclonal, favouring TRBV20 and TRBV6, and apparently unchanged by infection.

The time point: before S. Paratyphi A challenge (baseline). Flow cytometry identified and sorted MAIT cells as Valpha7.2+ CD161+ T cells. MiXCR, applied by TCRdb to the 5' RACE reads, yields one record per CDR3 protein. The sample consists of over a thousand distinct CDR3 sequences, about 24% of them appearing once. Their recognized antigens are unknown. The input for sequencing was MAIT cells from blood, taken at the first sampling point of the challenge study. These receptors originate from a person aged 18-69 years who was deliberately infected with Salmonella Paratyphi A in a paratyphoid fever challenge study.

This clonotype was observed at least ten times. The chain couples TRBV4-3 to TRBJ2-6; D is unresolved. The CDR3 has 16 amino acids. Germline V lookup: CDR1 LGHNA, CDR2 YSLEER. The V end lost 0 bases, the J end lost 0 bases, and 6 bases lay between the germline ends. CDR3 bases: TGCGCCAGCAGCCAAGATGTAGGCTCTGGGGCCAACGTCCTGACTTTC. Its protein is CASSQDVGSGANVLTF.

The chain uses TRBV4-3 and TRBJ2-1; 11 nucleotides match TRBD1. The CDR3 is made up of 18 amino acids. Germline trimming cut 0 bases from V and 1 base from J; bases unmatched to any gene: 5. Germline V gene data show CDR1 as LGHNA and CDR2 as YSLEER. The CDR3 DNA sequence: TGCGCCAGCAGCCAAGATCCCGGGACAGGGGGTTCCTACAATGAGCAGTTCTTC. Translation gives CASSQDPGTGGSYNEQFF.

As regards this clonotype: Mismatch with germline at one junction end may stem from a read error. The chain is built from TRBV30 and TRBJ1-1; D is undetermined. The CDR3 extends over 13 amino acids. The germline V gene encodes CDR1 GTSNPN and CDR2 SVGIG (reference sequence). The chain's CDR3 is CEWSVRENNEAFF. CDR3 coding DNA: TGTGAATGGAGTGTAAGGGAGAACAATGAAGCTTTCTTT.